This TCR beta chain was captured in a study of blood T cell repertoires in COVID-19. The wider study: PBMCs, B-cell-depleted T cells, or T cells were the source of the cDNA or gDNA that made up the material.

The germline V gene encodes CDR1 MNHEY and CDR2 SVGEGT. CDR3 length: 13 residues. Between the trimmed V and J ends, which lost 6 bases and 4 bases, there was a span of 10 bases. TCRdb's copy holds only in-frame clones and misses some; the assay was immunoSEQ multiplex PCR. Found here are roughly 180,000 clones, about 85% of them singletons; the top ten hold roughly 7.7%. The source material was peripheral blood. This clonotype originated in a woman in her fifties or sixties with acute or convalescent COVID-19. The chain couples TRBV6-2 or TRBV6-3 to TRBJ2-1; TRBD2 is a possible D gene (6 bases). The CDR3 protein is CASSLGTYNEQFF. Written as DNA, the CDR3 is TGTGCCAGCAGCCTCGGGACTTACAATGAGCAGTTCTTC.